One TCR beta chain is described in this entry. Its antigen is still unknown. TCRdb re-called the reads through MiXCR, storing one row per CDR3 protein. Of some 800,000 distinct CDR3 sequences listed, roughly 28% are singletons. The data belong to a study of T cell repertoires in cytomegalovirus infection. Study in general: Public TCR beta signatures provided an indication of both CMV infection and a matching HLA type. Whole-study results and caveats: Summed public TCR beta family frequency identified CMV carriers bearing the relevant HLA. Across the ex vivo response, the dominant clonotypes were HLA-C-restricted CMV-specific TCR beta clonotypes.

The CDR3 runs 16 residues. Germline V gene sequence: CDR1 MGHRA, CDR2 YSYEKL. The germline V and J ends were trimmed by 2 bases and 3 bases, with 14 bases remaining between them. The clonotype was recovered from a human donor in good health (CMV status not recorded). Some clones in this sample may be carry-over from other donors' samples. The rearrangement joins TRBV4-1 to TRBJ2-1; D perhaps matches TRBD2 (6 bases). The sequencing here drew on cultured CD8+ T cells from PBMCs, taken from culture after CMV antigen stimulation. The CDR3 here is CASSQPPGGDYNEQFF. The CDR3 bases are TGCGCCAGCAGCCAACCCCCGGGCGGGGACTACAATGAGCAGTTCTTC.